This TCR beta chain was sequenced in a study of cytomegalovirus exposure and HLA in healthy donors. Overall study findings and caveats: As a later analysis showed, a missense DCLRE1C variant was linked to trimming of TCR beta V- and J-genes.

Primers for the PCR totalled 60 Vbeta and 13 Jbeta. TCRdb keeps only in-frame clones here, not all; method: immunoSEQ multiplex PCR. The profile shows about 150,000 clones, 55% to 85% of them singletons. Concerning this clone: Its antigen is undetermined.

Germline values: CDR1 SGHTA, CDR2 FQGNSA. Germline trimming cut 4 bases from V and 8 bases from J; bases unmatched to any gene: 3. The CDR3 sequence is 14 residues long. This rearrangement joins TRBV7-2 to TRBJ2-3; 13 bases line up with TRBD2. Sequenced sample: PBMCs. This clonotype was sampled from a man aged 35 to 55 in good health and CMV-seronegative. In DNA form, the CDR3 reads TGTGCCAGCAGCTGGACTAGCGGGAGCGGTACGCAGTATTTT. Translation: CASSWTSGSGTQYF.